The 30 T cell receptor beta chains given below trace back to one sample, sequenced in a study of cytomegalovirus exposure and HLA in healthy donors. PCR involved 60 Vbeta and 13 Jbeta primers. TCRdb's table, derived via immunoSEQ multiplex PCR, lists solely in-frame clones and lacks some. In all, the sample yields 70,000 or so clones. The sample taken for sequencing was PBMCs. These receptors were collected from a female donor in good health and CMV-seropositive.

The V and J genes are TRBV2 and TRBJ2-7; the D is unclear. CDR1 is SNHLY and CDR2 is FYNNEI in the germline V gene. Trimming took off 5 bases at V and 2 bases at J, with 7 bases between the two ends. The CDR3 is 12 residues long. The CDR3 DNA reads as TGTGCCAGCAGTAGTACAGCCTACGAGCAGTACTTC. Translation: CASSSTAYEQYF.

The chain links TRBV5-4 to TRBJ2-4, with D unclear. CDR1 is SGHNT, CDR2 YYREEE, per germline (reference sequence). Trimming removed 0 bases at V and 0 bases at J, with 13 bases between. This CDR3 contains 17 residues. DNA of the CDR3: TGTGCCAGCAGCTTGGTAGTTAGCCCGACAGCCAAAAACATTCAGTACTTC. It specifies CASSLVVSPTAKNIQYF.

The chain combines TRBV4-1 with TRBJ2-5, with TRBD2 as a possible D gene (6 bases). The germline V and J ends were trimmed by 4 bases and 0 bases, with 12 bases remaining between them. CDR3 length: 15 amino acids. CDR1 is MGHRA, CDR2 YSYEKL, per germline. CDR3 in amino acids: CASSRDSGDQETQYF. The CDR3 DNA reads as TGCGCCAGCAGCCGGGACTCGGGGGACCAAGAGACCCAGTACTTC.

This chain links TRBV28 with TRBJ1-2; TRBD1 might be the D (6 bases). Germline V gives CDR1 MDHEN, CDR2 SYDVKM. This CDR3 spans 14 amino acids. The V and J ends lost 5 bases and 4 bases respectively, with 14 bases between them. As DNA, the CDR3 is TGTGCCAGCAGTCCCTCCGGGACACCCTATGGCTACACCTTC. Translating gives CASSPSGTPYGYTF.

This chain joins TRBV30 and TRBJ2-2; D unresolved. This CDR3 is 16 amino acids long. From germline, CDR1 is GTSNPN and CDR2 SVGIG (reference sequence). Deletions cut 0 bases from V and 1 base from J, with 12 bases between. The CDR3 protein is CAWSVRRMGNTGELFF. CDR3 DNA: TGTGCCTGGAGTGTTCGGCGGATGGGGAACACCGGGGAGCTGTTTTTT.

The chain carries TRBV19 and TRBJ2-1, with 10 bases identical to TRBD2. The germline V gene has CDR1 LNHDA and CDR2 SQIVND (reference sequence). V was pared by 7 bases and J by 7 bases, with 22 bases of the junction left unmatched. CDR3 length: 19 amino acids. CDR3 nucleotides: TGTGCCAGTAAAATGAGCGGGAGGGCCTTTGGTCGTGATGAAAATGAGCAGTTCTTC. As protein: CASKMSGRAFGRDENEQFF.

The chain uses TRBV6-5 and TRBJ1-2, with 7 bases that match TRBD1. Germline loops: CDR1 MNHEY, CDR2 SVGAGI. Trimming cost V 2 bases and J 7 bases; bases outside gene matches: 7. The CDR3 sequence is 14 residues long. CDR3 DNA sequence: TGTGCCAGCAGTTACAGGGGGCGCAAAGGTGGCTACACCTTC. It codes for CASSYRGRKGGYTF.

V and J are TRBV19 and TRBJ2-7; 8 bases fit TRBD1. The trim removed 3 bases at V and 2 bases at J, leaving 9 bases unmatched. This CDR3 spans 16 amino acids. Germline-derived CDR1 and CDR2 are LNHDA and SQIVND (reference sequence). The CDR3 nucleotides read TGTGCCAGTAGTATCGCGATCGGGACAGGAGCCTACGAGCAGTACTTC. Its translation is CASSIAIGTGAYEQYF.

The genes are TRBV4-3 and TRBJ2-1, with 7 positions matching TRBD2. CDR1 LGHNA and CDR2 YSLEER come from the germline V gene. The junction had 10 bases not matched to a gene; V was cut back by 4 bases and J by 1 base. The CDR3 extends over 17 amino acids. This CDR3 is CASSPGGSGKSYNEQFF. CDR3 nucleotides: TGCGCCAGCAGCCCCGGGGGGAGCGGGAAGTCCTACAATGAGCAGTTCTTC.

Here the CDR3 DNA reads TGTGCCAGCAGTCGGGGCAGGGAGGACACTGAAGCTTTCTTT. Its protein is CASSRGREDTEAFF. This chain connects TRBV7-2 to TRBJ1-1, with a weak D call TRBD1 (5 bases). V lost 6 bases and J 3 bases, leaving 14 bases between the germline ends. Germline assignment: CDR1 SGHTA and CDR2 FQGNSA. This CDR3 comprises 14 residues.

The chain uses TRBV19 and TRBJ2-3; D perhaps matches TRBD2 (6 bases). The CDR3 contains 15 residues. With 6 bases removed from V and 1 base from J, the gap between germline ends came to 14 bases. Germline lookup yields CDR1 LNHDA and CDR2 SQIVND (reference sequence). Here the CDR3 reads CASSLWRVGTDTQYF. The CDR3 DNA follows: TGTGCCAGTAGCCTATGGAGGGTTGGCACAGATACGCAGTATTTT.

This CDR3 is CASKKQGDSNQPQHF. In DNA form, the CDR3 reads TGTGCCAGTAAGAAACAGGGGGATAGCAATCAGCCCCAGCATTTT. V is TRBV19 and J is TRBJ1-5; 8 nucleotides agree with TRBD1. J gave up 0 bases and V 7 bases, and 5 bases lay outside the gene matches. Germline loops: CDR1 LNHDA, CDR2 SQIVND (reference sequence). The CDR3 covers 15 residues.

The rearrangement links TRBV7-2 to TRBJ2-3; no clear D gene. Trimming removed 4 bases at V and 3 bases at J, with 11 bases between. Per the germline V gene, CDR1 is SGHTA and CDR2 is FQGNSA. The CDR3 loop spans 14 amino acids. CDR3 DNA sequence: TGTGCCAGCAGCTCCTACGCCGGGACAGATACGCAGTATTTT. Amino acids: CASSSYAGTDTQYF.

The chain employs TRBV6-1 and TRBJ1-5; D not resolved. The CDR3 consists of 15 residues. Germline CDR1 reads MNHNS; CDR2 reads SASEGT. Trimming cost V 2 bases and J 9 bases, with 17 bases left between them. This CDR3 reads CASSEIGQFYPPQHF. The CDR3 DNA reads as TGTGCCAGCAGTGAAATCGGTCAATTTTATCCGCCCCAGCATTTT.

V is TRBV28 and J is TRBJ1-2; no definite D call. Germline CDR1 and CDR2: MDHEN and SYDVKM. There are 12 residues in the CDR3. Trimming shortened V by 5 bases and J by 4 bases, and 8 bases separated the two germline ends. DNA for the CDR3: TGTGCCAGCAGTCAGTTTGGCTATGGCTACACCTTC. As protein: CASSQFGYGYTF.

V and J are TRBV4-2 and TRBJ2-1, with a tentative D call TRBD2 (7 bases). There are 16 residues in the CDR3. The germline V gene has CDR1 LGHNA and CDR2 YNFKEQ. V was shortened by 0 bases and J by 0 bases, with 9 bases between the two germline ends. In nucleotides, the CDR3 is TGTGCCAGCAGCCAAGAGGGAGGGGGCTCCTACAATGAGCAGTTCTTC. It yields the protein CASSQEGGGSYNEQFF.

The chain employs TRBV6-5 and TRBJ2-1; 9 bases match TRBD1. The V segment lost 6 bases and the J segment 1 base; nucleotides outside the gene matches: 4. CDR1 is MNHEY and CDR2 is SVGAGI in the germline V gene. This CDR3 is built from 15 residues. The CDR3 protein is CASRTGQGSYNEQFF. CDR3 nucleotide sequence: TGTGCCAGCAGGACGGGACAGGGATCCTACAATGAGCAGTTCTTC.

The CDR3 here is CASSQEKAAGGPGSNEQFF. The CDR3 DNA reads TGTGCCAGCAGCCAAGAGAAGGCGGCGGGAGGGCCGGGGAGCAATGAGCAGTTCTTC. The J gene is TRBJ2-1, the V gene TRBV4-2, with 9 bases lining up with TRBD2. Germline V gene lookup returns CDR1 LGHNA and CDR2 YNFKEQ. The CDR3 covers 19 residues. V was pared by 0 bases and J by 6 bases, with 15 bases of the junction left unmatched.

The rearrangement links TRBV6-6 to TRBJ1-2; the match to TRBD1 covers 7 bases. V lost 8 bases to trimming and J lost 5 bases; unmatched junction nucleotides: 14. CDR3 length: 15 amino acids. CDR1 and CDR2 from the germline V gene are MNHNY and SVGAGI (reference sequence). Written as DNA, the CDR3 is TGTGCCAGCGGGACAGCTCTTACCGGCCTATATGGCTACACCTTC. Amino acid sequence: CASGTALTGLYGYTF.

The gene calls are TRBV6-5 and TRBJ1-6, with D tentatively TRBD1 (6 bases). Germline V CDR1 and CDR2: MNHEY, SVGAGI. V was clipped by 5 bases and J by 7 bases, with 15 bases between them. The CDR3 runs to 15 residues. CDR3 amino acids: CASSRRTEKNSPLHF. The DNA of the CDR3 is TGTGCCAGCAGTCGCCGGACAGAGAAGAATTCACCCCTCCACTTT.

This sequence joins TRBV30 and TRBJ2-3, with D possibly matching TRBD1 (6 bases). V was clipped by 0 bases and J by 6 bases, with 10 bases between them. CDR3 length equals 13 residues. Germline CDR1 is GTSNPN and CDR2 is SVGIG (reference sequence). This chain's CDR3 is CAWSVTGPDTQYF. The CDR3 DNA reads as TGTGCCTGGAGTGTCACAGGGCCCGATACGCAGTATTTT.

The gene calls are TRBV29-1 and TRBJ2-5; TRBD1 might be the D (5 bases). The assigned J gene may be wrong: the sequence end matches TRBJ2-7 better. The CDR3 loop spans 11 amino acids. Germline V gene sequence: CDR1 SQVTM, CDR2 ANQGSEA. The CDR3: CSTDWGNEQYF. The CDR3, as DNA: TGCAGCACGGATTGGGGCAACGAGCAGTACTTC.

DNA of the CDR3: TGTGCCAGCTCACCCCTCGACGGGACCTACGAGCAGTACTTC. Residues: CASSPLDGTYEQYF. This chain uses TRBV18 with TRBJ2-7, with a possible D match to TRBD2 (5 bases). Trimming removed 3 bases from V and 2 bases from J, with 11 bases in between. This CDR3 contains 14 residues. Germline V gives CDR1 KGHSH, CDR2 LQKENI.

This chain uses TRBV27 with TRBJ2-1; 14 positions agree with TRBD2. The CDR3 runs 15 residues. J was trimmed by 8 bases and V by 5 bases; bases with no gene match: 5. Germline values: CDR1 MNHEY, CDR2 SMNVEV (reference sequence). The CDR3 sequence is CASSPTSGGADEQFF. The CDR3, as DNA: TGTGCCAGCAGTCCGACTAGCGGGGGGGCGGATGAGCAGTTCTTC.

The rearrangement links TRBV4-2 to TRBJ2-5, with 8 bases aligning to TRBD2. The DNA end lines up better with TRBJ2-7; the J call may be wrong. This CDR3 has 17 amino acids. Germline assignment: CDR1 LGHNA and CDR2 YNFKEQ. The CDR3 DNA reads TGTGCCAGCAGCCAAGAGCACGACGGGGGGGGCTCCTACGAGCAGTACTTC. Its translation is CASSQEHDGGGSYEQYF.

The chain is built from TRBV7-2 and TRBJ2-2, with D possibly TRBD1 on 6 matching bases. From germline, CDR1 is SGHTA and CDR2 FQGNSA. CDR3 length equals 16 residues. Trimming left V 4 bases short and J 0 bases short, with 12 bases between. CDR3 in amino acids: CASSSTGTTNTGELFF. In nucleotides, the CDR3 is TGTGCCAGCAGCTCGACCGGGACAACGAACACCGGGGAGCTGTTTTTT.

The chain has TRBV28 and TRBJ2-7; D remains unclear. This CDR3 spans 14 amino acids. The V end lost 2 bases, the J end lost 0 bases, and 8 bases lay between the germline ends. Germline CDR1 and CDR2: MDHEN and SYDVKM. The CDR3 reads CASSLEQFSYEQYF. For the CDR3, the DNA is TGTGCCAGCAGTTTAGAACAGTTCTCCTACGAGCAGTACTTC.

The rearrangement joins TRBV28 to TRBJ1-2; 7 nucleotides agree with TRBD1. CDR1 and CDR2 from the germline V gene are MDHEN and SYDVKM. Unmatched junction bases numbered 2, after V lost 3 bases and J lost 4 bases. The length of the CDR3 is 13 residues. This CDR3 is CASSLSGGYGYTF. As DNA, the CDR3 is TGTGCCAGCAGTTTGTCAGGGGGCTATGGCTACACCTTC.

The rearrangement uses TRBV4-2 and TRBJ2-5; TRBD2 matches 15 bases. This CDR3 has 18 residues. Germline V gene sequence: CDR1 LGHNA, CDR2 YNFKEQ. The junction had 8 bases not matched to a gene; V was cut back by 2 bases and J by 4 bases. CDR3 sequence: CASSQLGTSGGNLETQYF. For the CDR3, the DNA is TGTGCCAGCAGCCAACTCGGGACTAGCGGGGGGAACCTAGAGACCCAGTACTTC.

This sequence joins TRBV7-9 and TRBJ1-2, with D possibly matching TRBD1 (6 bases). The length of the CDR3 is 16 residues. Trimming cost V 1 base and J 4 bases, with 16 bases left between them. Germline assignment: CDR1 SEHNR and CDR2 FQNEAQ (reference sequence). The CDR3 sequence: CASSLVTGSSGYGYTF. The DNA for the CDR3 is TGTGCCAGCAGCTTAGTTACAGGGTCATCGGGCTATGGCTACACCTTC.